The TCR beta chain described here comes from a study of blood T cell repertoires in COVID-19 (TCRdb year 2020). Study-wide context: Samples covering the acute and convalescent phases of COVID-19 were provided by collaborators in the United States, Italy and Spain. Where available, HLA class I and class II types were obtained from metadata supplied by the sample provider rather than from assay-based typing. The repertoires were released in a freely available public database meant as a resource for research on the immune response to SARS-CoV-2. The prospective study material was composed of cDNA or gDNA derived from T cells, B-cell-depleted T cells, or PBMCs. Deeply sampled blood TCRbeta repertoires from subjects exposed to, actively infected with, or recovered from COVID-19 were included in the dataset. Samples came from the ongoing ImmuneRACE study (first 160 participants) plus 1,254 subjects from 6 global collaborators. Sample metadata almost always included a de-identified subject ID, COVID-19 status, age in years and sex.

Collaborating institutions collected whole blood in K2EDTA tubes following their own protocols. Collaborator samples were shipped for TCRbeta analysis as frozen whole blood, isolated PBMCs, or DNA extracted from either sample type. Including the terminal cysteine and phenylalanine, the CDR3 comprises 14 residues. Only CDR3 DNA is held: 42 bases, read in frame from base 1. Trimming costs V 2 bases and J 2 bases, and their ends lie 8 bases apart. Based on the germline V gene, the CDR1 and CDR2 sequences are KGHSH and LQKENI. TCRbeta CDR3 regions were amplified from genomic DNA using the immunoSEQ Assay, a bias-controlled multiplex PCR. As for how the authors treated the data: Nucleated cell counts per sample were estimated from amplification of reference gene primers within the assay. Sequence reads were collapsed and filtered to measure the absolute abundance of every unique TCRbeta CDR3 rearrangement. For each sample, productive Simpson clonality was calculated by taking the square root of Simpson's diversity index across productive rearrangements. Drawn from immuneACCESS, this table holds only the in-frame rearrangements with V and J called that TCRdb kept. Clones are partly lost; checked studies trace under half to an unresolved V gene and leave the rest unexplained. V and J calls and clone size are given by that table; D and trimming were obtained from the DNA. The sample data list some 78,000 clones, and approximately 80% of these were observed just once. Approximately 5.8% of the sample comes from the top ten.

Overall study results and their limits: The amount of clinical and demographic metadata varied by source and participant and was provided uncurated.

The table lists this clone with a few counts. Which antigen it targets is not known. Base quality data are lacking; no much larger clone is found one base away. This TCR derives from a man aged 60 to 75 with active or convalescent COVID-19. This receptor chain uses TRBV18 and TRBJ2-3; the D gene identity is not certain. The material sequenced was peripheral blood. CDR3 region: CASSPYSSTDTQYF. The base sequence is TGTGCCAGCTCACCATACAGCTCCACAGATACGCAGTATTTT.